This entry describes one TCR beta chain. What it recognizes is unknown. The data were obtained in a study of regulatory T cells in long-lasting Graves disease. Study-wide results and limits: Gene preferences differed: TRBV28, TRBJ1-2, TRBJ2-5 in persistent cases. Results may be inaccurate due to the small sample size. The study found persistent patients shared more public clonotypes (roughly 2,500) than new patients (about 890).

Arm-PCR with iRepertoire HTBI primers amplified the CDR3 regions for these TCR beta libraries. Via MiXCR, TCRdb re-called the multiplex PCR reads, giving one row per CDR3 protein. This table holds roughly 700,000 distinct CDR3 sequences, around 30% found once. V was pared by 2 bases and J by 5 bases, with 12 bases between. CDR3 length: 14 residues. The germline V gene has CDR1 MGHRA and CDR2 YSYEKL. Time point of the sample: persistent/refractory GD, antithyroid drugs over 5 years with positive TRAb. With RNA extracted from PBMCs as input, the TCR library was made. Those enrolled as patients came out of an endocrinology department in Xi'an, China.

V and J are TRBV4-1 and TRBJ1-2; D is perhaps TRBD1 (5 bases). The TCR was taken from a female donor with Graves disease. Sequences were derived from peripheral blood mononuclear cells (PBMCs), sampled when the disease was refractory, from a patient treated with antithyroid drugs. The CDR3 sequence: CASSQLRGVYGYTF. CDR3 coding DNA: TGCGCCAGCAGCCAATTGAGAGGGGTGTATGGCTACACCTTC.